This T cell receptor beta chain is from a study of T-cell reconstitution after alpha-beta-depleted transplantation in children. During its preparation, the TCRbeta library received unique molecular identifiers. TCRdb processed the PCR reads anew with MiXCR; each CDR3 protein has one entry. Of around 580,000 distinct CDR3 sequences listed, more than 20% are singletons. Trimming pared 3 bases from V and 8 bases from J, leaving 11 bases between. The length of the CDR3 is 12 residues. Germline loops: CDR1 SQVTM, CDR2 ANQGSEA. This clonotype has at least ten counts. The source of this sequence is a boy in the first two years of life who had a stem cell transplant for acute myeloid leukemia, so the T cells may come from the graft donor. The material sequenced was PBMCs, mostly from graft donor cells, taken 360 days after TCRalphabeta/CD19-depleted stem cell transplant. V gene TRBV29-1 combines with J gene TRBJ2-1; possibly TRBD2 for D (6 bases). The CDR3 loop reads CSVEGGDDEQFF. DNA for the CDR3: TGCAGCGTTGAGGGGGGTGACGATGAGCAGTTCTTC.